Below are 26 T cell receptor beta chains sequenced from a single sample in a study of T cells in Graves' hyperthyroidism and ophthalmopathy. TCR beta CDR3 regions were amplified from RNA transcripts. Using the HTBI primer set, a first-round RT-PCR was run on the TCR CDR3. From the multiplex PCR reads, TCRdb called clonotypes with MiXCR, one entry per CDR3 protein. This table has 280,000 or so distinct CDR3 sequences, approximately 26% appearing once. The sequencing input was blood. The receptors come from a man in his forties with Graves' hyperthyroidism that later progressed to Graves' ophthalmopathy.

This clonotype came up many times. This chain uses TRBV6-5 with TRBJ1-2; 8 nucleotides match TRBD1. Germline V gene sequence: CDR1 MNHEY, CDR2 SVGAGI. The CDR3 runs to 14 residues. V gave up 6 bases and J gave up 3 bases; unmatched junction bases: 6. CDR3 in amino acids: CASSAGGADYGYTF. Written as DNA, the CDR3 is TGTGCCAGCAGCGCAGGGGGCGCGGACTATGGCTACACCTTC.

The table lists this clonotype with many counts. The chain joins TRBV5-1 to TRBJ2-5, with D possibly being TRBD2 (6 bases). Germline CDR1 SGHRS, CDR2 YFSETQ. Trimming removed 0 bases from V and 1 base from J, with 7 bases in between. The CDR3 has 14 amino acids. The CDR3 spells CASSLGSGQETQYF. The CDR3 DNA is TGCGCCAGCAGCTTGGGTAGCGGCCAAGAGACCCAGTACTTC. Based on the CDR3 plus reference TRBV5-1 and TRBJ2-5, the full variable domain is KAGVTQTPRYLIKTRGQQVTLSCSPISGHRSVSWYQQTPGQGLQFLFEYFSETQRNKGNFPGRFSGRQFSNSRSEMNVSTLELGDSALYLCASSLGSGQETQYFGPGTRLLVL.

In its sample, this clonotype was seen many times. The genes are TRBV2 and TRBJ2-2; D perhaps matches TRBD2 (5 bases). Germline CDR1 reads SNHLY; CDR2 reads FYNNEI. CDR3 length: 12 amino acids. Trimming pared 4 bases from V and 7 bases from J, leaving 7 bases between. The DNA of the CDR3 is TGTGCCAGCAGTGTTGAGGGCGGGGAGCTGTTTTTT. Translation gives CASSVEGGELFF.

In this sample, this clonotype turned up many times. The CDR3 DNA reads as TGTGCCACCACTGGGGAGGGCTGGTACTATGAGCAGTTCTTC. Amino acid sequence: CATTGEGWYYEQFF. The chain links TRBV6-2 or TRBV6-3 to TRBJ2-1, with 7 bases lining up with TRBD2. The CDR3 extends over 14 amino acids. J gave up 8 bases and V 10 bases, and 14 bases lay outside the gene matches. Looked up from germline, CDR1 is MNHEY and CDR2 is SVGEGT.

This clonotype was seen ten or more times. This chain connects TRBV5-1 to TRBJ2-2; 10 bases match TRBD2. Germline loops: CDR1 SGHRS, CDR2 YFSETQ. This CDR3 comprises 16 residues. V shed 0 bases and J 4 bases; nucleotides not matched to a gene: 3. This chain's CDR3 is CASSLEASGSTGELFF. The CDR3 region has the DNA TGCGCCAGCAGCTTGGAGGCTAGCGGGAGCACCGGGGAGCTGTTTTTT.

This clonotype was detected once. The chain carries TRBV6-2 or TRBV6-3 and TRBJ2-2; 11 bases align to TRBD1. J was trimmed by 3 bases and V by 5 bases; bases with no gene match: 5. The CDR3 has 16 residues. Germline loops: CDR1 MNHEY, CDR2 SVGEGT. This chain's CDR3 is CASSGQGAQYTGELFF. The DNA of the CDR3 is TGTGCCAGCAGTGGACAGGGGGCTCAGTACACCGGGGAGCTGTTTTTT.

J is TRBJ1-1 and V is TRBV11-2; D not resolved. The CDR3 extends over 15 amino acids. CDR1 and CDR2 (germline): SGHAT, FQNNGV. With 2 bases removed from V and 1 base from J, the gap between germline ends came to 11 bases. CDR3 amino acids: CASSLSIGGNTEAFF. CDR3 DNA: TGTGCCAGCAGCTTATCGATCGGCGGGAACACTGAAGCTTTCTTT.

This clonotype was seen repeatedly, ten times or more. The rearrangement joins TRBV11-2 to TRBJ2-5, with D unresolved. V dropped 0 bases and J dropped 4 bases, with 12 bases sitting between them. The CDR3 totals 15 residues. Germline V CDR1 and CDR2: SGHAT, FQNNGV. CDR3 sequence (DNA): TGTGCCAGCAGCTTAGAGTCGGTGGAGCGAGAGACCCAGTACTTC. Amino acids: CASSLESVERETQYF.

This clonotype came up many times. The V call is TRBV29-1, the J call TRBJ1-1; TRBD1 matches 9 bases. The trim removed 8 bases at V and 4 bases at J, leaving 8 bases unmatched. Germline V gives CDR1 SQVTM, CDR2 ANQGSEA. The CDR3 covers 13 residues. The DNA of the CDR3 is TGCAGCTCTACTCCGGACAGGGGCACTGAAGCTTTCTTT. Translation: CSSTPDRGTEAFF.

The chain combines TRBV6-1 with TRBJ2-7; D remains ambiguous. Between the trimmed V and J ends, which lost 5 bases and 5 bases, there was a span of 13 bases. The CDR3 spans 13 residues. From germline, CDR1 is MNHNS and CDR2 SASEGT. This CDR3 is CASSTSSDDEQYF. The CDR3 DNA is TGTGCCAGCAGTACCTCCAGCGACGACGAGCAGTACTTC.

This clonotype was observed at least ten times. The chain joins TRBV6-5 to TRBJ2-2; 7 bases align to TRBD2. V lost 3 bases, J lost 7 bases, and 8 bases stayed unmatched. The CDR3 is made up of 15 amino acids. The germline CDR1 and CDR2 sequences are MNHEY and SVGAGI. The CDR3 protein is CASSYPRERGGELFF. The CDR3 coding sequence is TGTGCCAGCAGTTATCCGCGGGAGCGGGGCGGGGAGCTGTTTTTT.

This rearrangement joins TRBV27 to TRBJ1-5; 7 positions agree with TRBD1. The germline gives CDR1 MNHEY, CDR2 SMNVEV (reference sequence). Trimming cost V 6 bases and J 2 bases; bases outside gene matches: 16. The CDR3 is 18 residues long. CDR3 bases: TGTGCCAGCAGAGAGACAGGGTTTGGGTTTCTTGGCAATCAGCCCCAGCATTTT. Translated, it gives CASRETGFGFLGNQPQHF.

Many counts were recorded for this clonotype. In DNA, the CDR3 is TGTGCCACCAGTGATAACCGAAGGACTAGCGGGAGTTCGGTGACCCAGTACTTC. It translates to CATSDNRRTSGSSVTQYF. The gene calls are TRBV24-1 and TRBJ2-5, with 13 nucleotides matching TRBD2. This CDR3 is 18 amino acids long. V shed 3 bases and J 7 bases; nucleotides not matched to a gene: 13. CDR1 and CDR2 (germline): KGHDR, SFDVKD.

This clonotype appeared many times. CDR3 in DNA: TGTGCCAGCAGCTTAATAGGCGGGCTCGACACCGGGGAGCTGTTTTTT. Translating it yields CASSLIGGLDTGELFF. The V call is TRBV7-3, the J call TRBJ2-2; D might be TRBD2 (5 bases). The V end lost 1 base, the J end lost 3 bases, and 12 bases lay between the germline ends. The germline gives CDR1 SGHTA, CDR2 FQGTGA. This CDR3 has 16 residues.

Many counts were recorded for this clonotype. CDR3 nucleotide sequence: TGCAGTGCTAGAGATCGAACCACCTACGAGCAGTACTTC. Its translation is CSARDRTTYEQYF. The chain recombines TRBV20-1 with TRBJ2-7; D is ambiguous. This CDR3 comprises 13 residues. Germline V gene data show CDR1 as DFQATT and CDR2 as SNEGSKA (reference sequence). Deletions cut 0 bases from V and 2 bases from J, with 8 bases between.

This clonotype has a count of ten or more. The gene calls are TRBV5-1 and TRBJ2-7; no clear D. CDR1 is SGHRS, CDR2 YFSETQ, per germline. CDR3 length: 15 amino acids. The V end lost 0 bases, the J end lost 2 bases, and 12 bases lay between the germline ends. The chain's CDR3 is CASSLVRTNAYEQYF. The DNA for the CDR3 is TGCGCCAGCAGCTTGGTTCGGACGAACGCCTACGAGCAGTACTTC.

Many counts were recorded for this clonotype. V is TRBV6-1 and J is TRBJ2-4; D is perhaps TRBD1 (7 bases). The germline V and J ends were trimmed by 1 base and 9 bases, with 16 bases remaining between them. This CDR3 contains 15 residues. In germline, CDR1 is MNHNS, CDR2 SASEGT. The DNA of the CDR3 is TGTGCCAGCAGTGAAGTTGGAGGGGGCAAGGCCATTCAGTACTTC. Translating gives CASSEVGGGKAIQYF.

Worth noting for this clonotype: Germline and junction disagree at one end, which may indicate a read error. For the CDR3, the DNA is TGTGCCAGCGGTTACGAACAAGGAAGCACCATATATTTT. The encoded protein is CASGYEQGSTIYF. J is TRBJ1-3 and V is TRBV4-2; D is unclear. Germline V lookup: CDR1 LGHNA, CDR2 YNFKEQ. The CDR3 contains 13 residues.

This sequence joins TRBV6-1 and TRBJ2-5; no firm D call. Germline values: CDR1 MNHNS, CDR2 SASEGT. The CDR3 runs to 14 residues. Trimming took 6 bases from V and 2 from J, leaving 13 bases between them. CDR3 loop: CASSPRAGQETQYF. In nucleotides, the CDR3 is TGTGCCAGCAGCCCCCGGGCCGGTCAAGAGACCCAGTACTTC.

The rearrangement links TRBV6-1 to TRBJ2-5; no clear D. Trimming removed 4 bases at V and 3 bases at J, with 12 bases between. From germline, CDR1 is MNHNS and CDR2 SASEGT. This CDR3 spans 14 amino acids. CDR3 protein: CASSVLGVKETQYF. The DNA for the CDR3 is TGTGCCAGCAGTGTTCTTGGGGTAAAAGAGACCCAGTACTTC.

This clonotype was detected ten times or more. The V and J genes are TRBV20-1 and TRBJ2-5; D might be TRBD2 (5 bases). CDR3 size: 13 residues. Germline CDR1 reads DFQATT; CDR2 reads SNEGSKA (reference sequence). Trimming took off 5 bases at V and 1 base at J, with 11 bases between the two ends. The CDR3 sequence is CSAFHGVQETQYF. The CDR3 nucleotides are TGCAGTGCTTTCCACGGGGTCCAAGAGACCCAGTACTTC.

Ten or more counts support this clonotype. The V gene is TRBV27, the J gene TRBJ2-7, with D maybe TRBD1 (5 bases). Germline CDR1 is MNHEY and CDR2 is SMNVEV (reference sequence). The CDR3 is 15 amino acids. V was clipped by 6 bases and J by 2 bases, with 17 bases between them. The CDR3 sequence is CASRSRTFATYEQYF. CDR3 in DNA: TGTGCCAGCAGATCGAGGACATTCGCGACCTACGAGCAGTACTTC.

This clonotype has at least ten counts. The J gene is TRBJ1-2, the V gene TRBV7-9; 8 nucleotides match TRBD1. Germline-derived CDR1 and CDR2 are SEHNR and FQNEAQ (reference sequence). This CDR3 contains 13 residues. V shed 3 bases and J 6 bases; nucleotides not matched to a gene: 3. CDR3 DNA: TGTGCCAGCAGCTTCGGACAGGGCCATGGCTACACCTTC. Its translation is CASSFGQGHGYTF.

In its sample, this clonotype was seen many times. CDR3 nucleotide sequence: TGTGCCAGCAGAGAACAGGGGACCGGGGAGCTGTTTTTT. The encoded protein is CASREQGTGELFF. The V gene is TRBV2, the J gene TRBJ2-2, with 7 bases matching TRBD1. V gave up 6 bases and J gave up 5 bases; unmatched junction bases: 3. This CDR3 contains 13 residues. Germline lookup yields CDR1 SNHLY and CDR2 FYNNEI.

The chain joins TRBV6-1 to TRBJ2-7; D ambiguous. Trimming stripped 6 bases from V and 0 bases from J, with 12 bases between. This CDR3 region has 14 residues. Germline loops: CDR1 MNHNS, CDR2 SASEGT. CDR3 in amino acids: CASRPPGPSYEQYF. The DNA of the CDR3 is TGTGCCAGCAGGCCCCCCGGTCCCTCCTACGAGCAGTACTTC.

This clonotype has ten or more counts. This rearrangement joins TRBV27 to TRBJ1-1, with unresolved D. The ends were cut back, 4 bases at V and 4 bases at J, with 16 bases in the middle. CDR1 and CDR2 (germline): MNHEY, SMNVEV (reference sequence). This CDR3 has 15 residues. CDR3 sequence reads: CASSSWVGQTTEAFF. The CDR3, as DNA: TGTGCCAGCAGTTCCTGGGTAGGGCAGACCACTGAAGCTTTCTTT.